The 17 T cell receptor beta chains in this list originate from one sample, sequenced in a study of cytomegalovirus exposure and HLA in healthy donors. The PCR contained 60 Vbeta and 13 Jbeta primers. Data came from immunoSEQ multiplex PCR; TCRdb stores just in-frame clones and leaves some out. The sample table includes about 200,000 clones. The sample was PBMCs. These receptors originate from a boy aged 10-17 years in good health and CMV-seronegative.

The chain carries TRBV15 and TRBJ2-7; TRBD2 is a possible D gene (7 bases). Germline CDR1 is LNHNV and CDR2 is YYDKDF (reference sequence). The length of the CDR3 is 14 residues. V was clipped by 2 bases and J by 5 bases, with 13 bases between them. The CDR3 loop reads CATSRFKGGDEQYF. The DNA for the CDR3 is TGTGCCACCAGCAGATTCAAGGGGGGGGACGAGCAGTACTTC.

V usage is TRBV19 and J usage is TRBJ2-1; 8 bases are a match to TRBD1. Germline loops: CDR1 LNHDA, CDR2 SQIVND (reference sequence). This CDR3 contains 14 residues. Trimming cost V 8 bases and J 5 bases; bases outside gene matches: 8. CDR3 DNA sequence: TGTGCCAGTTCTCCCGGGACAGGCAACAATGAGCAGTTCTTC. Translating gives CASSPGTGNNEQFF.

The rearrangement joins TRBV27 to TRBJ2-1, with 7 bases that match TRBD1. V shed 6 bases and J 5 bases; nucleotides not matched to a gene: 7. CDR1 and CDR2 from the germline V gene are MNHEY and SMNVEV (reference sequence). The CDR3 covers 14 residues. The CDR3 loop is CASSLIGTDNEQFF. The CDR3 nucleotides read TGTGCCAGCAGCCTCATCGGGACAGACAATGAGCAGTTCTTC.

The V and J genes are TRBV12-5 and TRBJ2-7; weak D call: TRBD1 (6 bases). CDR1 LGHNT and CDR2 FRNRAP come from the germline V gene. Trimming cost V 1 base and J 1 base, with 8 bases left between them. The length of the CDR3 is 14 residues. The CDR3 DNA follows: TGTGCTAGTGGTTTGGGGCAGGGGTCCTACGAGCAGTACTTC. It codes for CASGLGQGSYEQYF.

The V gene is TRBV7-8, the J gene TRBJ2-1, with 8 bases matching TRBD1. Trimming at V came to 5 bases and at J to 4 bases, leaving 28 bases not matched to a gene. Germline V gives CDR1 SGHVS, CDR2 FQNEAQ. This CDR3 region has 22 residues. The CDR3 nucleotides read TGTGCCAGCAGCCTTAACGGCGCTTTCGGCGAAGGACAGGGTGGGGTATACAATGAGCAGTTCTTC. This translates into CASSLNGAFGEGQGGVYNEQFF.

The chain joins TRBV7-9 to TRBJ2-7; TRBD1 agrees at 7 bases. Germline CDR1 SEHNR, CDR2 FQNEAQ (reference sequence). The CDR3 is 14 residues long. V was pared by 5 bases and J by 5 bases, with 9 bases of the junction left unmatched. CDR3 coding DNA: TGTGCCAGCAGCCCCCAGACAGGGAGCGACGAGCAGTACTTC. Translated: CASSPQTGSDEQYF.

The gene calls are TRBV19 and TRBJ2-3; 8 nucleotides align to TRBD2. The ends lost 6 bases at V and 3 bases at J; junction bases unmatched: 5. This CDR3 region has 14 residues. Germline loops: CDR1 LNHDA, CDR2 SQIVND (reference sequence). CDR3: CASRVTSGTDTQYF. DNA for the CDR3: TGTGCCAGTAGGGTTACTAGCGGAACAGATACGCAGTATTTT.

The gene calls are TRBV10-3 and TRBJ1-2; D not certain. V gave up 2 bases and J gave up 8 bases, with 15 bases separating them. The CDR3 loop spans 14 amino acids. CDR1 is ENHRY, CDR2 SYGVKD, per germline. The CDR3 here is CAISENVNTGGYTF. The CDR3 nucleotides are TGTGCCATCAGTGAGAACGTGAATACGGGGGGCTACACCTTC.

A note on this clone: Other DNA variants within this sample encode the same CDR3. The chain carries TRBV11-2 and TRBJ1-1; 7 nucleotides match TRBD1. The ends lost 1 base at V and 1 base at J; junction bases unmatched: 3. CDR1 and CDR2 from the germline V gene are SGHAT and FQNNGV. CDR3 length equals 15 residues. For the CDR3, the DNA is TGTGCCAGCAGCTTAGGGGACAGTAGGAACACTGAAGCTTTCTTT. The encoded protein is CASSLGDSRNTEAFF. The variable domain in full, completed from reference TRBV11-2 and TRBJ1-1, reads EAGVAQSPRYKIIEKRQSVAFWCNPISGHATLYWYQQILGQGPKLLIQFQNNGVVDDSQLPKDRFSAERLKGVDSTLKIQPAKLEDSAVYLCASSLGDSRNTEAFFGQGTRLTVV.

The V gene is TRBV30, the J gene TRBJ2-7; no clear D. V was trimmed by 2 bases and J by 5 bases, leaving 7 bases between them. The CDR3 runs to 11 residues. Germline lookup yields CDR1 GTSNPN and CDR2 SVGIG (reference sequence). This CDR3 is CAWSPRDEQYF. Written as DNA, the CDR3 is TGTGCCTGGAGTCCCCGGGACGAGCAGTACTTC. Using reference TRBV30 and TRBJ2-7 for the parts outside the CDR3, the full variable domain is SQTIHQWPATLVQPVGSPLSLECTVEGTSNPNLYWYRQAAGRGLQLLFYSVGIGQISSEVPQNLSASRPQDRQFILSSKKLLLSDSGFYLCAWSPRDEQYFGPGTRLTVT.

The chain recombines TRBV19 with TRBJ1-1, with 9 positions matching TRBD1. CDR3 length: 14 residues. CDR1 LNHDA and CDR2 SQIVND come from the germline V gene (reference sequence). J lost 4 bases, V lost 4 bases, and 4 bases had no gene match. The CDR3 protein is CASSNGQGTTEAFF. The DNA for the CDR3 is TGTGCCAGTAGTAACGGACAGGGGACCACTGAAGCTTTCTTT.

This chain's CDR3 is CASSRTGLGSPLHF. The CDR3 DNA follows: TGTGCCAGTTCGAGGACAGGGTTGGGTTCACCCCTCCACTTT. The rearrangement links TRBV19 to TRBJ1-6; TRBD1 matches 8 bases. Germline assignment: CDR1 LNHDA and CDR2 SQIVND (reference sequence). The CDR3 has 14 amino acids. J lost 9 bases, V lost 8 bases, and 9 bases had no gene match.

The CDR3 sequence is CATNLLAGGPHEQYF. The CDR3 nucleotides read TGTGCCACAAATTTACTAGCGGGGGGGCCCCACGAGCAGTACTTC. The chain has TRBV6-1 and TRBJ2-7, with 13 bases aligning to TRBD2. This CDR3 is 15 amino acids long. Germline V lookup: CDR1 MNHNS, CDR2 SASEGT. V trimming: 10 bases; J trimming: 5 bases; junction bases outside the gene matches: 11.

J is TRBJ1-2 and V is TRBV28, with 8 bases identical to TRBD1. The J segment lost 8 bases and the V segment lost 5 bases, leaving 10 bases of the junction unmatched. Looked up from germline, CDR1 is MDHEN and CDR2 is SYDVKM. The CDR3 consists of 14 residues. The CDR3 protein is CASSLKTGVVGYTF. DNA for the CDR3: TGTGCCAGCAGTCTAAAGACAGGGGTGGTGGGCTACACCTTC.

The chain is built from TRBV11-2 and TRBJ2-7; D perhaps matches TRBD2 (5 bases). Per the germline V gene, CDR1 is SGHAT and CDR2 is FQNNGV. Trimming removed 2 bases from V and 5 bases from J, with 10 bases in between. The CDR3 is 13 amino acids. CDR3 sequence: CASSLSWENEQYF. The DNA of the CDR3 is TGTGCCAGCAGCTTATCGTGGGAGAACGAGCAGTACTTC.

This chain joins TRBV29-1 and TRBJ2-1; TRBD2 matches 7 bases. The germline V gene encodes CDR1 SQVTM and CDR2 ANQGSEA. The CDR3 totals 15 residues. Unmatched junction bases numbered 15, after V lost 7 bases and J lost 6 bases. CDR3 DNA sequence: TGCAGCGCGCGCGGGGGTTTCTCTTTCTTCAATGAGCAGTTCTTC. Protein product: CSARGGFSFFNEQFF.

The chain is built from TRBV15 and TRBJ2-1, with 10 positions matching TRBD2. Germline CDR1 LNHNV, CDR2 YYDKDF (reference sequence). V was clipped by 7 bases and J by 5 bases; unmatched bases: 8. The CDR3 spans 15 residues. This CDR3 is CATKILAGSDNEQFF. The CDR3 DNA sequence: TGTGCCACCAAAATACTAGCGGGGTCTGACAATGAGCAGTTCTTC.